The T cell receptor (beta chain) described here comes from a study of blood T cells in healthy people across ages. The study's findings and limits: Per-million-T-cell TCR beta diversity fell roughly linearly with age. With donor CMV status unknown, expanded clonotype changes were possibly confounded.

With regard to this clonotype: The antigen is undetermined.

Then a second PCR, running roughly 7 to 11 cycles, was carried out with a sample-barcoded 5' primer and a J-beta primer mix. Every sample gave at least 3 million paired-end reads containing CDR3. One entry per CDR3 protein, called by TCRdb with MiXCR from the 5' RACE reads. The table has over a million distinct CDR3 sequences, approximately 38% seen once; the top ten hold 7.9%. Germline CDR1 is MNHEY and CDR2 is SMNVEV (reference sequence). This CDR3 has 18 residues. V gave up 5 bases and J gave up 2 bases, with 21 bases separating them. The sequence was collected from a woman in her late teens or twenties in good health. Sequenced material: blood. The gene calls are TRBV27 and TRBJ1-4; TRBD1 might be the D (6 bases). CDR3 sequence reads: CASSRIGGGGSTNEKLFF. CDR3 coding DNA: TGTGCCAGCAGTCGGATAGGGGGTGGCGGGTCGACTAATGAAAAACTGTTTTTT. Variable domain in full (rest from reference TRBV27 and TRBJ1-4): EAQVTQNPRYLITVTGKKLTVTCSQNMNHEYMSWYRQDPGLGLRQIYYSMNVEVTDKGDVPEGYKVSRKEKRNFPLILESPSPNQTSLYFCASSRIGGGGSTNEKLFFGSGTQLSVL.